This T cell receptor beta chain comes out of a study of vaccination and CD4 T cells after COVID-19 (dated by TCRdb to between 2021 and 2024). About the study as a whole: Convalescent patients had a positive SARS-CoV-2 result on nasal swab PCR, and of these patients, nine had mild disease and one had severe disease. The convalescent cohort comprised six males and four females, including two Hispanic individuals, seven Caucasians, two Asians and one multiracial person. Two doses of either the Pfizer-BioNTech BNT162b2 vaccine (n=8) or the Moderna mRNA-1273 vaccine (n=2) were administered to participants. Post-COVID blood samples from convalescent patients were collected a median of about 100 days after diagnosis, with a range of 35 to 161 days. Post-vaccine blood samples were taken a median of about 70 days after the second vaccine dose, with a range of about 13 to 241 days. Overlapping spike peptide pools from SARS-CoV-2 and from the common cold coronaviruses HCoV-NL63, HCoV-OC43 and HCoV-229E were used as culture stimuli. As controls, cultures received a CEFX viral epitope pool (the positive control), an HIV-1 Nef peptide pool (the negative control), or no peptide at all. The spike-specific CD4+ TCR repertoire was compared before and after mRNA vaccination in over 9 COVID-19 convalescent patients and a handful of infection-naive healthy vaccine recipients. Summary of the overall study and its limitations: Among the post-vaccine SARS-CoV-2-reactive clones in convalescent patients, a median around 86% showed up only after vaccination, which suggests vaccine-specific priming. Of the vaccine-specific clones found in convalescent patients, nearly all (304 of 307) were mono-reactive for SARS-CoV-2 spike instead of being cross-reactive with common cold coronaviruses. The study included relatively few convalescent patients and did not analyze early timepoints after natural infection. An increase in the median number of SARS-CoV-2-reactive clonotypes from approximately 23 after infection to roughly 39 after vaccination was observed, but the change was not found to be significant.

Library generation was performed with PCR. TCR sequencing of DNA from cultured CD4+ T cells used the Oncomine TCR Beta short-read assay at the Johns Hopkins FTIC core. Genomic DNA was extracted from the cultured CD4+ T cells with the QIAamp micro DNA kit. Oncomine TCR Beta libraries from cultured CD4+ T cells were pooled using unique dual indexes and sequenced on an Illumina iSeq 100. The study's processing was this. Non-productive sequences were filtered out, and CDR3s that did not start with C, did not end with F or W, or were shorter than 7 amino acids were discarded. Antigen-specific clonotypes were identified using the MANAFEST web application through comparison of peptide-stimulated wells with reference and other culture wells. An FDR below 0.05, an odds ratio above 5, and a productive frequency above 0.1% in at least two of three replicate wells were required for clones to be considered positive. Clonotypes that were significantly expanded in both SARS-CoV-2 spike wells and at least one common cold coronavirus spike condition were defined as cross-reactive. Levenshtein distances (stringdist) and unrooted phylogenetic trees (ape) in R version 3.6.1 were used to assess CDR3 homology. TCRdb trimmed the raw reads at Q25, called clones with MiXCR and kept productive beta chains. One record per CDR3 amino acid sequence lists the most common genes and DNA. The authors' filters were not applied to this entry. This sample lists around 19,000 distinct CDR3 sequences; around 45% were detected once. The ten most abundant clones make up roughly 7% of the sample.

Details on this clonotype: Its antigen remains unidentified. No base qualities exist here, and no much larger clone lies one base off it.

Taken from the germline V gene, the CDR1 and CDR2 loops are SGHRS and YFSETQ. Reading from cysteine to phenylalanine, the CDR3 counts 15 amino acids. CDR3 DNA is the only sequence kept; it has 45 bases, read in frame from the first base. Trimming removed 0 bases from V and 3 bases from J; the gene matches leave 3 bases unexplained. This sample's treatment or condition label indicates: roughly 11-day PBMC culture with coronavirus spike peptide pools or control peptides (ViraFEST assay). The study used the ViraFEST assay, which expanded antigen-specific T cells with peptide pools and then identified expanded clonotypes by TCR sequencing. The convalescent patients' positive SARS-CoV-2 PCR tests were from March to December 2020, which was before the Alpha, Beta and Delta variants emerged in the United States. PBMCs were cultured at fewer than 2.5 million per well in IMDM supplemented with about 5% human AB serum and around 10 IU/ml IL-2, with around 10 ug/ml peptide pools added. Half of the culture medium was replaced with fresh IL-2-containing medium on days 3 and 7. Once the cells had been in culture for about 10 days, the EasySep CD4+ T cell isolation kit was used to isolate CD4+ T cells by negative selection. Ficoll-Paque Plus gradient centrifugation was used to isolate PBMCs from whole blood, and the isolated PBMCs were then either used fresh or cryopreserved at -140C. Each culture condition was generally run in triplicate wells.

This clonotype was obtained from a human donor who had recovered from COVID-19. Sequencing was performed on CD4+ T cells from blood, cultured in vitro, taken after SARS-CoV-2 vaccination. The chain couples TRBV5-1 to TRBJ2-1, and 7 bases in between align with TRBD2. Here the CDR3 is given as CASSLEASGYNEQFF. Read as DNA, the sequence is TGCGCCAGCAGCTTGGAGGCTAGCGGCTACAATGAGCAGTTCTTC.